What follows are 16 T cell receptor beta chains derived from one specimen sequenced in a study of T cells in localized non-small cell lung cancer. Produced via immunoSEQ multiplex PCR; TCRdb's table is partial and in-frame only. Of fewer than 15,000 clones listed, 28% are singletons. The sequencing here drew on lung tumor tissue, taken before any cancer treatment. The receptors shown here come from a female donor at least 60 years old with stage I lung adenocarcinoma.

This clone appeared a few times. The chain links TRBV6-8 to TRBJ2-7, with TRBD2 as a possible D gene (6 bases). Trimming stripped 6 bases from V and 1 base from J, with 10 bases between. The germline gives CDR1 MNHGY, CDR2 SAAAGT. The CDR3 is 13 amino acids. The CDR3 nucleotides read TGTGCCAGCAGGCGGGACCTTTCCTACGAGCAGTACTTC. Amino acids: CASRRDLSYEQYF.

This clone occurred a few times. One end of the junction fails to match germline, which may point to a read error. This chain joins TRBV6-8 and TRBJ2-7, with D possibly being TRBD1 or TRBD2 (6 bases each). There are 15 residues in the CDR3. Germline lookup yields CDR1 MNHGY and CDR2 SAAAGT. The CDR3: CASTKGGGGVYEQYF. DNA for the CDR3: TGTGCCAGCACTAAGGGGGGCGGCGGGGTCTACGAGCAATACTTC.

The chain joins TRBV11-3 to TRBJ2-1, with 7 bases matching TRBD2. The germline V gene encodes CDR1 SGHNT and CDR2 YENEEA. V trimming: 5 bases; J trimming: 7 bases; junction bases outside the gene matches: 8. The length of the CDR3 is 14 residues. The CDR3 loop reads CASSPGASGNEQFF. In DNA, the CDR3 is TGTGCCAGCAGCCCTGGAGCTAGCGGAAATGAGCAGTTCTTC. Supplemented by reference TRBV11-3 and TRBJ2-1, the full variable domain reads EAGVVQSPRYKIIEKKQPVAFWCNPISGHNTLYWYLQNLGQGPELLIRYENEEAVDDSQLPKDRFSAERLKGVDSTLKIQPAELGDSAVYLCASSPGASGNEQFFGPGTRLTVL.

The CDR3 loop reads CAWTPSDRSSYEQYF. The CDR3 nucleotides are TGTGCCTGGACCCCCTCGGATAGGAGCTCCTACGAGCAGTACTTC. The chain joins TRBV30 to TRBJ2-7; D is ambiguous. V lost 4 bases and J lost 0, with 16 bases in between. Germline CDR1 GTSNPN, CDR2 SVGIG (reference sequence). There are 15 residues in the CDR3.

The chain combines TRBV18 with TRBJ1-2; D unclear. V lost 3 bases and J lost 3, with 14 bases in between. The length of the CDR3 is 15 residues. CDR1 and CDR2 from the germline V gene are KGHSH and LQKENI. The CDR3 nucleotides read TGTGCCAGCTCACCGACCGATAGTTTGGACTATGGCTACACCTTC. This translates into CASSPTDSLDYGYTF.

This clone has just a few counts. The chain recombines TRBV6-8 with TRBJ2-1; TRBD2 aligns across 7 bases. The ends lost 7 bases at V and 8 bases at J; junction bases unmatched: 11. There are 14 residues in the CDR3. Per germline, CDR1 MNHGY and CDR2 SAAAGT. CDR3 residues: CASTGLAGVDEQFF. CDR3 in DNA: TGTGCCAGCACCGGACTGGCGGGAGTGGATGAGCAGTTCTTC.

DNA for the CDR3: TGTGCCAGTAGTATAGACTGGCGGGAGACCCAGTACTTC. Translation: CASSIDWRETQYF. The J gene is TRBJ2-5, the V gene TRBV19; no firm D call. This CDR3 comprises 13 residues. Germline V CDR1 and CDR2: LNHDA, SQIVND (reference sequence). Between the trimmed V and J ends, which lost 0 bases and 5 bases, there was a span of 7 bases.

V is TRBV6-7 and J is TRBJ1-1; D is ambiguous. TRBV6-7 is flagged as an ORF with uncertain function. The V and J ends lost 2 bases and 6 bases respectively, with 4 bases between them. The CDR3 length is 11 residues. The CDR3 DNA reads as TGTGCCAGCAGTTACAGGGCTGAAGCTTTCTTT. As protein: CASSYRAEAFF.

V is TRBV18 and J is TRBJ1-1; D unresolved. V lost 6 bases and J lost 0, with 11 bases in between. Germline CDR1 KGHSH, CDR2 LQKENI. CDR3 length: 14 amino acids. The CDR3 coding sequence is TGTGCCAGCTCCCCGAGTACAGTGAACACTGAAGCTTTCTTT. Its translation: CASSPSTVNTEAFF.

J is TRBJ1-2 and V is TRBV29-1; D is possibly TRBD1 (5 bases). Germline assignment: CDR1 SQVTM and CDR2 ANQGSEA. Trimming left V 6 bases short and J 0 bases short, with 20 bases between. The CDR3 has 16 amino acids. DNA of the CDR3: TGCAGCGTATGGGACGGGGGGTCCGGAGCTAACTATGGCTACACCTTC. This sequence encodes CSVWDGGSGANYGYTF.

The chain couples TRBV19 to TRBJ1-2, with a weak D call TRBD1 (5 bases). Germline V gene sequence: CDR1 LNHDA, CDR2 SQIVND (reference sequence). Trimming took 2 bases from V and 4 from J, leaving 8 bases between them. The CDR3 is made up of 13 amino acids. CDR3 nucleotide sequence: TGTGCCAGTAGTATAAGGGGAAGCTATGGCTACACCTTC. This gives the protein CASSIRGSYGYTF.

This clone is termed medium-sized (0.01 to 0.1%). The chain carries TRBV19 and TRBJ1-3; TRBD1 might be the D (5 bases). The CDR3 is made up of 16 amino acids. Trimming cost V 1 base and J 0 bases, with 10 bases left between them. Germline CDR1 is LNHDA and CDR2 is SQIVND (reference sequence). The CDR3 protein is CASSIGGGFSGNTIYF. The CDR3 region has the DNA TGTGCCAGTAGTATAGGGGGCGGGTTCTCTGGAAACACCATATATTTT.

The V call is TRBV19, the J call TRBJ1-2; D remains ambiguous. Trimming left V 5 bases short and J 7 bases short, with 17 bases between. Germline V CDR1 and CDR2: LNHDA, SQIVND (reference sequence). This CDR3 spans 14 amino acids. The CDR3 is CASSGAREVVGYTF. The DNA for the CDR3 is TGTGCCAGTAGTGGAGCCCGGGAGGTCGTTGGCTACACCTTC.

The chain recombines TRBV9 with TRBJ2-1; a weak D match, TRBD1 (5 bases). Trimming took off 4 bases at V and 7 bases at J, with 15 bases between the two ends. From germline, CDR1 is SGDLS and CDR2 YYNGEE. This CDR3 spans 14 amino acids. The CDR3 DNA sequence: TGTGCCAGCAGCTCCCGGACAAGAACGAATGAGCAGTTCTTC. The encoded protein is CASSSRTRTNEQFF.

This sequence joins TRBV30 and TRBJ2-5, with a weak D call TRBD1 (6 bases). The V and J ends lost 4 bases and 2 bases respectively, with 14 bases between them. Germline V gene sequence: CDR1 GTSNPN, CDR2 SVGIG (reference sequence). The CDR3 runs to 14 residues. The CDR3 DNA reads TGTGCCTGGATTCCCCGGACAGCACAAGAGACCCAGTACTTC. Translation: CAWIPRTAQETQYF.

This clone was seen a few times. CDR3 amino acids: CATSSGGGGDTEAFF. The CDR3 nucleotides read TGTGCCACCAGCAGCGGGGGAGGTGGGGACACTGAAGCTTTCTTT. The rearrangement joins TRBV15 to TRBJ1-1, with D tentatively TRBD1 (5 bases). The V end lost 3 bases, the J end lost 3 bases, and 14 bases lay between the germline ends. Germline assignment: CDR1 LNHNV and CDR2 YYDKDF (reference sequence). CDR3 length equals 15 residues.